This paragraph reports one TCR beta chain. The data are from a study of blood T cell repertoires in COVID-19. V was shortened by 0 bases and J by 0 bases, with 10 bases between the two germline ends. Germline V CDR1 and CDR2: SGDLS, YYNGEE. This CDR3 spans 15 amino acids. Profiled with immunoSEQ multiplex PCR; TCRdb holds only in-frame clones, not every one. The sample carries 15,000 to 20,000 clones, 70% to 90% recorded once. The receptor was derived from a human donor with active COVID-19. The donor label of this sample is uncertain. The specimen was peripheral blood. The chain recombines TRBV9 with TRBJ2-7; weak D call: TRBD2 (7 bases). In DNA, the CDR3 is TGTGCCAGCAGCGTAGGTGCGGGGGCCTCCTACGAGCAGTACTTC. Translated: CASSVGAGASYEQYF.